The 11 T cell receptor beta chains in this list originate from one sample, sequenced in a study of CD8+CD57+ T cells in acquired aplastic anemia. It was genomic DNA that served as the template for profiling TCR beta VDJ and CDR3. MiXCR was run by TCRdb on the reads, yielding one entry per CDR3 protein. Of 200,000 or so distinct CDR3 sequences listed, 64% are singletons. The specimen was sorted CD4+, CD8+, or CD8+CD57+ T cells (not recorded which) from PBMCs. The receptors derive from a human donor with severe aplastic anemia or a healthy control (not recorded which).

The chain combines TRBV29-1 with TRBJ2-2, with 9 bases identical to TRBD1. The CDR3 is made up of 14 amino acids. Germline V gene sequence: CDR1 SQVTM, CDR2 ANQGSEA. With 5 bases clipped from V and 7 bases from J, the junction kept 8 bases outside the gene matches. The CDR3 loop reads CSVRRDREGGELFF. CDR3 DNA: TGCAGCGTTAGGCGGGACAGGGAAGGCGGGGAGCTGTTTTTT.

The CDR3 DNA reads TGCAGTGCAGCTACCGGGACACAAAATAACTATGGCTACACCTTC. It encodes CSAATGTQNNYGYTF. V gene TRBV20-1 combines with J gene TRBJ1-2; tentatively, D is TRBD1 (6 bases). CDR1 DFQATT and CDR2 SNEGSKA come from the germline V gene (reference sequence). Trimming left V 6 bases short and J 1 base short, with 18 bases between. The length of the CDR3 is 15 residues.

This clonotype was seen once. An end of the junction differs from the germline gene, which may be a read error. The rearrangement uses TRBV10-1 and TRBJ2-7; D uncertain. This CDR3 contains 12 residues. Germline-derived CDR1 and CDR2 are WNHNN and SYGVQD (reference sequence). CDR3 sequence: CASSENSYEQYF. The CDR3 DNA follows: TGTGCCAGCAGCGAGAACTCCTACGAGCAGTACTTC.

The table lists this clonotype with a count of one. This chain connects TRBV19 to TRBJ2-3; no clear D. The germline gives CDR1 LNHDA, CDR2 SQIVND (reference sequence). This CDR3 spans 12 amino acids. V lost 6 bases and J lost 13, with 17 bases in between. DNA of the CDR3: TGTGCCAGTAGGTCCGAGACACTTTTGGAGTATTTT. Translated: CASRSETLLEYF.

This rearrangement joins TRBV7-9 to TRBJ1-1; D not resolved. Germline CDR1 is SEHNR and CDR2 is FQNEAQ (reference sequence). The germline V and J ends were trimmed by 6 bases and 0 bases, with 11 bases remaining between them. The CDR3 covers 14 residues. CDR3 loop: CASSADTLNTEAFF. CDR3 sequence (DNA): TGTGCCAGCAGTGCCGACACCTTGAACACTGAAGCTTTCTTT.

The J gene is TRBJ2-5, the V gene TRBV19; D gene uncertain. The CDR3 runs 14 residues. V shed 8 bases and J shed 3 bases, with 16 bases lying between them. From germline, CDR1 is LNHDA and CDR2 SQIVND (reference sequence). CDR3 nucleotides: TGTGCCAGTTATGACCCTAGTAGGAAAGAGACCCAGTACTTC. Residues: CASYDPSRKETQYF.

This chain connects TRBV19 to TRBJ1-1; 9 positions agree with TRBD1. The CDR3 is 12 residues long. From germline, CDR1 is LNHDA and CDR2 SQIVND (reference sequence). The ends lost 9 bases at V and 8 bases at J; junction bases unmatched: 7. The CDR3 DNA follows: TGTGCCAGCCACAGGGGGCTGGGCGAAGCTTTCTTT. It specifies CASHRGLGEAFF.

This clonotype was picked up many times. The CDR3 region is CASSPEGEILSPLHF. The CDR3, as DNA: TGCGCCAGCAGCCCGGAGGGGGAAATTTTGTCACCCCTCCACTTT. This sequence joins TRBV5-1 and TRBJ1-6, with D perhaps matching TRBD1 (6 bases). Trimming pared 4 bases from V and 10 bases from J, leaving 18 bases between. Germline V gives CDR1 SGHRS, CDR2 YFSETQ. The CDR3 runs 15 residues. Combining the CDR3 with reference TRBV5-1 and TRBJ1-6 gives the whole variable domain KAGVTQTPRYLIKTRGQQVTLSCSPISGHRSVSWYQQTPGQGLQFLFEYFSETQRNKGNFPGRFSGRQFSNSRSEMNVSTLELGDSALYLCASSPEGEILSPLHFGNGTRLTVT.

This chain connects TRBV29-1 to TRBJ1-4; D gene unclear. The CDR3 totals 12 residues. The germline V gene has CDR1 SQVTM and CDR2 ANQGSEA. V lost 7 bases and J 5 bases, leaving 11 bases between the germline ends. For the CDR3, the DNA is TGCAGCGCGACTAAAGAAAATGAAAAACTGTTTTTT. Translated: CSATKENEKLFF.

This clonotype was observed at least ten times. The rearrangement links TRBV13 to TRBJ1-2; maybe TRBD1 (6 bases). The CDR3 consists of 16 residues. Trimming took off 1 base at V and 4 bases at J, with 16 bases between the two ends. Germline lookup yields CDR1 PRHDT and CDR2 FYEKMQ (reference sequence). The CDR3 spells CASSLVPGGPVYGYTF. The CDR3 DNA reads as TGTGCCAGCAGCTTAGTGCCCGGGGGGCCCGTCTATGGCTACACCTTC.

The V and J genes are TRBV7-3 and TRBJ2-7; TRBD2 matches at 7 bases. The length of the CDR3 is 15 residues. Germline V gene lookup returns CDR1 SGHTA and CDR2 FQGTGA. Trimming at V came to 5 bases and at J to 0 bases, leaving 7 bases not matched to a gene. The CDR3 coding sequence is TGTGCCAGCAGCGGAGGGGAGGGCCGCTCCTACGAGCAGTACTTC. It is translated as CASSGGEGRSYEQYF.